This entry is about one T cell receptor (beta chain). This entry belongs to a study of blood T cell repertoires in COVID-19. Study in general: Sites across the United States, Italy and Spain contributed samples from acute and convalescent COVID-19. The cDNA or gDNA used as material had been derived from T cells, B-cell-depleted T cells, or PBMCs.

In the source study's methods: Reference gene primer amplification gave nucleated cell count estimates. Data came from immunoSEQ multiplex PCR; TCRdb stores just in-frame clones and leaves some out. V and J calls plus clone size are reproduced from that table; the DNA served to infer D and trimming. The sample yields more than 25,000 clones, approximately 89% seen once. This sequence originates from a human donor with acute or convalescent COVID-19. The donor label of this sample is uncertain. Material for sequencing was peripheral blood.

DNA for the CDR3: TGTGCCAGCAGCTCGACAGGGGGGACCTACAATGAGCAGTTCTTC. This codes for CASSSTGGTYNEQFF. This rearrangement joins TRBV9 to TRBJ2-1, with 9 bases aligning to TRBD1. Germline trimming cut 4 bases from V and 2 bases from J; bases unmatched to any gene: 4. Germline lookup yields CDR1 SGDLS and CDR2 YYNGEE. CDR3 length: 15 amino acids.